The rows below give T cell receptor beta chains drawn from one sample of a study of shared clonotypes between healthy human individuals. Repertoires were generated with immunoSEQ multiplex PCR, while TCRdb's copy carries only in-frame clones and drops some. Among 490,000 or so clones listed, 70% to 85% were seen once. The specimen was PBMCs. The receptors were gathered from a woman between 35 and 50 years old in good health. Some clones in this sample may be carry-over from other donors' samples. Each CDR3 is given with its conserved first and last residue. Fields, in order: CDR3 length, V gene, J gene, D gene, CDR3 protein. The D gene is left open where the match is weak.

>13|TRBV6-1|TRBJ1-2|NA
CASSEGGDRGYTF
>17|TRBV11-3|TRBJ2-2|NA
CASSQAWGTANTGELFF
>12|TRBV28|TRBJ2-7|NA
CASWANSYEQYF
>15|TRBV4-1|TRBJ1-2|TRBD1
CASSGTRGQGRGYTF
>16|TRBV4-2|TRBJ2-3|TRBD1
CASSQGDDRGTDTQYF
>15|TRBV30|TRBJ2-5|NA
CAWSVGGNLGETQYF
>13|TRBV11-1|TRBJ2-7|NA
CASSPGTSPEQYF
>16|TRBV19|TRBJ2-4|NA
CASSIASNLAKNIQYF
>16|TRBV7-9|TRBJ2-3|NA
CASSPGVSSGSDTQYF
>16|TRBV5-4|TRBJ2-1|TRBD2
CASSLRAGVHYNEQFF
>12|TRBV5-1|TRBJ2-7|NA
CASSLYAYDQYF
>11|TRBV11-2|TRBJ2-7|NA
CASSQSREQYF
>14|TRBV2|TRBJ1-2|NA
CASFGGADDYGYTF
>15|TRBV10-2|TRBJ2-3|NA
CASSESGGSTDTQYF
>14|TRBV7-9|TRBJ1-5|NA
CASSLIGDNQPQHF
>14|TRBV19|TRBJ2-3|NA
CASTPGTVTDTQYF
>15|TRBV5-1|TRBJ2-1|NA
CASSLAFRGYNEQFF
>14|TRBV27|TRBJ2-2|TRBD1
CASRTGGDTGELFF
>16|TRBV15|TRBJ2-7|TRBD1
CATSRDLAGGWNEQYF
>13|TRBV6-6|TRBJ2-3|NA
CASSPPGTDTQYF
>16|TRBV14|TRBJ2-7|NA
CASSQYRFGPLYEQYF
>15|TRBV7-9|TRBJ2-3|TRBD1
CASRDRGTHTDTQYF
>14|TRBV15|TRBJ2-5|NA
CATSRDRTGETQYF
>16|TRBV9|TRBJ2-5|NA
CASSPYGRMARETQYF
>17|TRBV4-3|NA|NA
CASSQTLETRSIGEQYF
>15|TRBV7-2|TRBJ2-1|TRBD2
CASSMGLALEYEQFF
>15|TRBV10-3|TRBJ2-3|NA
CAIGNLAPKGSTQYF
>15|TRBV7-2|TRBJ2-3|NA
CASSSLAGATDTQYF
>17|TRBV11-1|TRBJ2-2|TRBD2
CASSLGGTSGSTGELFF
>16|TRBV5-1|TRBJ2-7|TRBD1
CASSLEGDDRGYEQYF
>16|TRBV18|TRBJ1-2|NA
CASSPSGLRVVYGYTF
>14|TRBV5-1|TRBJ2-5|NA
CASSLRHPQETQYF
>14|TRBV10-3|TRBJ2-7|TRBD1
CATTPGTGTYEQYF
>14|TRBV11-2|TRBJ2-7|NA
CASSRSGDTYEQYF
>21|TRBV6-4|TRBJ2-4|NA
CASSDPKRAALRGRVKNIQYF
>15|TRBV5-6|TRBJ2-1|NA
CASSLGGHGRTEQFF
>17|TRBV11-2|TRBJ2-1|TRBD2
CASSLGQPGLAGDEQFF
>13|TRBV27|TRBJ2-2|NA
CASSPLLSGELFF
>14|TRBV28|TRBJ2-7|NA
CASSFIAASYEQYF
>16|TRBV10-1|TRBJ2-3|NA
CASRIVKAGATDTQYF
>14|TRBV6-1|TRBJ2-7|TRBD2
CASRLSGRAYEQYF
>17|TRBV19|TRBJ2-2|TRBD1
CASSILTGGWRTGELFF
>16|TRBV18|TRBJ2-2|TRBD2
CASSPSLAGNTGELFF
>15|TRBV6-1|TRBJ2-3|NA
CASSDLLGSADTQYF
>11|TRBV7-2|TRBJ2-1|NA
CASSEDFRQFF
>15|TRBV6-1|TRBJ1-2|NA
CASSEAGTGDYGYTF
>17|TRBV5-1|TRBJ2-1|NA
CASSLARLADIYNEQFF
>13|TRBV29-1|TRBJ2-7|TRBD1
CSVAGTGLDEQYF
>13|TRBV28|TRBJ2-1|NA
CASSLRGSGEQFF
>15|TRBV9|TRBJ2-7|NA
CASSPSGGRAYEQYF
>14|TRBV10-3|TRBJ2-2|NA
CAITPNEGTGELFF
>16|TRBV6-6|TRBJ1-3|NA
CASSFGSTPSGNTIYF
>15|TRBV28|TRBJ2-6|NA
CASSFGLSGANVLTF
>15|TRBV19|TRBJ2-1|NA
CASRTGRGHNDEQFF
>14|TRBV2|TRBJ1-5|NA
CASSEQTDYQPQHF